This TCR beta chain was sequenced in a study of glioma-infiltrating T cells. TCR alpha and beta CDR3 regions were amplified from RNA using iRepertoire nested multiplex PCR. Each CDR3 protein is one row after TCRdb ran MiXCR on the multiplex PCR reads. This sample has about 210,000 distinct CDR3 sequences, with more than 25% found just once. V lost 0 bases and J lost 13, with 13 bases in between. Germline CDR1 SGHDN, CDR2 FVKESK. This CDR3 is built from 13 residues. The chain carries TRBV14 and TRBJ2-1, with D tentatively TRBD1 or TRBD2 (5 bases each). The sequencing sample was made of glioma tissue, nonneoplastic brain tissue, or PBMCs (not recorded which). The receptor was derived from a human donor with low-grade glioma or glioblastoma, undergoing nonglioma brain surgery, or in good health (not recorded which). As DNA, the CDR3 is TGTGCCAGCAGCCAAGATCTTAGGGACGACCAGTTCTTC. Its translation: CASSQDLRDDQFF. The whole variable domain, filled in from reference TRBV14 and TRBJ2-1, reads EAGVTQFPSHSVIEKGQTVTLRCDPISGHDNLYWYRRVMGKEIKFLLHFVKESKQDESGMPNNRFLAERTGGTYSTLKVQPAELEDSGVYFCASSQDLRDDQFFGPGTRLTVL.